Below are 17 T cell receptor beta chains sequenced from a single sample in a study of shared clonotypes between healthy human individuals. Measured with immunoSEQ multiplex PCR; TCRdb has only the in-frame clones, and not every one. In the table there are around 2,100,000 clones, less than 95% of which are singletons. CD45RO-negative CD8 cells positively selected for CCR7 made up the naive population, which excluded terminally differentiated effector memory CD45RA+ cells. The specimen was naive CD8+ T cells sorted from blood. The source is a man between 18 and 29 years old in good health.

As for this clone: Within the sample, other DNA sequences also encode this same CDR3. The V and J genes are TRBV19 and TRBJ2-7; D is undetermined. The V gene's germline CDR1 is LNHDA and CDR2 SQIVND (reference sequence). Trimming pared 3 bases from V and 6 bases from J, leaving 6 bases between. This CDR3 region has 11 residues. The CDR3, as DNA: TGTGCCAGTAGTATTGGTGCCGAGCAGTACTTC. It specifies CASSIGAEQYF.

The V call is TRBV2, the J call TRBJ1-6; D is unclear. V shed 3 bases and J shed 13 bases, with 7 bases lying between them. Per germline, CDR1 SNHLY and CDR2 FYNNEI. The CDR3 is 11 amino acids. CDR3 in amino acids: CASSDGQPLHF. For the CDR3, the DNA is TGTGCCAGCAGTGACGGGCAGCCCCTCCACTTT.

The V gene is TRBV28, the J gene TRBJ2-7; D uncertain. CDR3 length: 14 amino acids. The V end lost 2 bases, the J end lost 0 bases, and 8 bases lay between the germline ends. Germline CDR1 reads MDHEN; CDR2 reads SYDVKM. This CDR3 reads CASSLKRASYEQYF. The CDR3 DNA reads TGTGCCAGCAGTTTAAAACGAGCCTCCTACGAGCAGTACTTC.

This CDR3 is CASSERQGLAAISRPQHF. The DNA for the CDR3 is TGTGCCAGCAGTGAACGACAGGGTTTGGCGGCCATTAGTCGGCCCCAGCATTTT. This sequence joins TRBV2 and TRBJ1-5; TRBD1 aligns across 7 bases. The CDR3 has 18 amino acids. Germline V gene sequence: CDR1 SNHLY, CDR2 FYNNEI. J was trimmed by 9 bases and V by 2 bases; bases with no gene match: 19. The complete variable domain, with remaining parts taken from reference TRBV2 and TRBJ1-5, reads EPEVTQTPSHQVTQMGQEVILRCVPISNHLYFYWYRQILGQKVEFLVSFYNNEISEKSEIFDDQFSVERPDGSNFTLKIRSTKLEDSAMYFCASSERQGLAAISRPQHFGDGTRLSIL.

In nucleotides, the CDR3 is TGTGCCAGCAGCCAAAGGCTAGTATTCGTTGAGCAGTTCTTC. It encodes CASSQRLVFVEQFF. The chain is built from TRBV4-2 and TRBJ2-1, with D unresolved. Germline-derived CDR1 and CDR2 are LGHNA and YNFKEQ. Trimming stripped 2 bases from V and 9 bases from J, with 14 bases between. The CDR3 consists of 14 residues.

The sample holds one count of this clone. The chain is built from TRBV5-6 and TRBJ2-7; D perhaps matches TRBD1 (7 bases). The CDR3 is made up of 15 amino acids. CDR1 is SGHDT and CDR2 is YYEEEE in the germline V gene. Between the trimmed V and J ends, which lost 1 base and 4 bases, there was a span of 15 bases. The CDR3 loop reads CASSLNRRGVYEQYF. The CDR3 nucleotides read TGTGCCAGCAGCTTGAATCGCAGGGGGGTTTACGAGCAGTACTTC.

The V call is TRBV13, the J call TRBJ1-1, with 9 positions matching TRBD1. The V segment lost 5 bases and the J segment 7 bases; nucleotides outside the gene matches: 5. CDR3 length: 13 amino acids. CDR1 PRHDT and CDR2 FYEKMQ come from the germline V gene (reference sequence). CDR3 DNA: TGTGCCAGCAGCCCCGGGACAGGGAGTGAAGCTTTCTTT. Residues: CASSPGTGSEAFF.

The V gene is TRBV7-9, the J gene TRBJ1-1, with D unclear. Germline values: CDR1 SEHNR, CDR2 FQNEAQ (reference sequence). Trimming shortened V by 3 bases and J by 3 bases, and 8 bases separated the two germline ends. This CDR3 has 13 residues. The chain's CDR3 is CASSFTSDTEAFF. In DNA, the CDR3 is TGTGCCAGCAGCTTCACTTCCGACACTGAAGCTTTCTTT.

Only one count was recorded for this clone. V and J are TRBV4-1 and TRBJ2-2; maybe TRBD2 (7 bases). The V gene lost 5 bases and the J gene lost 6 bases, with 19 bases spanning the gap. The CDR3 is made up of 16 amino acids. Germline loops: CDR1 MGHRA, CDR2 YSYEKL. The DNA of the CDR3 is TGCGCCAGCAGCGACGCCGGGGCGGGGGCTCCCGGGGAGCTGTTTTTT. This codes for CASSDAGAGAPGELFF.

CDR3 sequence (DNA): TGTGCCAGCAGCTCTACCGGGACTAGCGGATACACCGGGGAGCTGTTTTTT. This translates into CASSSTGTSGYTGELFF. The rearrangement uses TRBV5-4 and TRBJ2-2; the match to TRBD2 covers 11 bases. V lost 3 bases to trimming and J lost 3 bases; unmatched junction nucleotides: 7. There are 17 residues in the CDR3. Germline CDR1 reads SGHNT; CDR2 reads YYREEE (reference sequence).

The V call is TRBV27, the J call TRBJ1-2, with a weak D call TRBD1 (6 bases). Germline V gives CDR1 MNHEY, CDR2 SMNVEV (reference sequence). V dropped 5 bases and J dropped 8 bases, with 15 bases sitting between them. The CDR3 has 13 residues. CDR3 nucleotide sequence: TGTGCCAGCAGTCGGGACACCCGCTTCGGCTACACCTTC. Protein: CASSRDTRFGYTF.

The chain carries TRBV11-1 and TRBJ2-7; TRBD1 might be the D (6 bases). The CDR3 is made up of 15 amino acids. Germline V gene lookup returns CDR1 SGHAT and CDR2 FQDESV (reference sequence). Trimming removed 2 bases from V and 4 bases from J, with 15 bases in between. The CDR3 reads CASSLPRGGLYEQYF. As DNA, the CDR3 is TGTGCCAGCAGCTTACCTCGAGGGGGTTTGTACGAGCAGTACTTC.

This clone was found once. The chain carries TRBV28 and TRBJ2-3; 11 nucleotides agree with TRBD1. This CDR3 has 16 amino acids. The germline V gene encodes CDR1 MDHEN and CDR2 SYDVKM. Losses at the gene ends were 4 bases for V and 4 bases for J; bases not matched to a gene: 7. CDR3 protein: CASSSRTGGNADTQYF. As DNA, the CDR3 is TGTGCCAGCAGTTCTAGGACAGGGGGCAACGCAGATACGCAGTATTTT.

V is TRBV13 and J is TRBJ2-5; the D gene is possibly TRBD2 (5 bases). In germline, CDR1 is PRHDT, CDR2 FYEKMQ (reference sequence). V was clipped by 4 bases and J by 3 bases, with 12 bases between them. The CDR3 consists of 14 residues. CDR3 in amino acids: CASSSGLAKETQYF. The CDR3 DNA is TGTGCCAGCAGCTCCGGACTCGCAAAAGAGACCCAGTACTTC.

V usage is TRBV6-1 and J usage is TRBJ1-6; TRBD1 matches at 9 bases. After removal of 3 bases from V and 13 bases from J, the junction contained 4 bases not matched to a gene. The CDR3 is made up of 13 amino acids. Germline CDR1 and CDR2: MNHNS and SASEGT. The CDR3 protein is CASSDDRGWPLHF. The CDR3 DNA reads as TGTGCCAGCAGTGATGACAGGGGGTGGCCCCTCCACTTT.

The rearrangement joins TRBV7-2 to TRBJ2-7; a weak D match, TRBD1 (6 bases). CDR1 is SGHTA, CDR2 FQGNSA, per germline. The CDR3 runs to 13 residues. The germline V and J ends were trimmed by 3 bases and 4 bases, with 10 bases remaining between them. The chain's CDR3 is CASSFGQLYEQYF. The CDR3 nucleotides are TGTGCCAGCAGCTTTGGACAGTTATACGAGCAGTACTTC.

The chain links TRBV19 to TRBJ2-7, with 8 bases that match TRBD1. The ends lost 1 base at V and 6 bases at J; junction bases unmatched: 8. The germline gives CDR1 LNHDA, CDR2 SQIVND (reference sequence). The CDR3 contains 15 residues. CDR3: CASSIVGQGIAEQYF. CDR3 DNA sequence: TGTGCCAGTAGTATAGTAGGACAGGGAATAGCCGAGCAGTACTTC.